The T cell receptor (beta chain) under discussion was sequenced for a study of cytomegalovirus exposure and HLA in healthy donors. Study results and caveats: Subsequent analysis of the roughly 120 validation repertoires found a tendency for first-cohort TCR clusters to co-occur.

Profiled with immunoSEQ multiplex PCR; TCRdb holds only in-frame clones, not every one. The sample lists hundreds of thousands of clones, roughly 87% occurring once. The germline V and J ends were trimmed by 7 bases and 0 bases, with 19 bases remaining between them. Germline lookup yields CDR1 SGDLS and CDR2 YYNGEE. The CDR3 spans 16 residues. In the case of this clone: Its antigen remains unknown.

The sequencing sample was made of PBMCs. This chain joins TRBV9 and TRBJ1-1; D might be TRBD1 (6 bases). The sequence derives from a young man in good health and CMV-seropositive. The CDR3 region is CASRPSGGLLNTEAFF. The CDR3 DNA follows: TGTGCCAGCCGTCCGTCCGGGGGGCTCTTGAACACTGAAGCTTTCTTT.